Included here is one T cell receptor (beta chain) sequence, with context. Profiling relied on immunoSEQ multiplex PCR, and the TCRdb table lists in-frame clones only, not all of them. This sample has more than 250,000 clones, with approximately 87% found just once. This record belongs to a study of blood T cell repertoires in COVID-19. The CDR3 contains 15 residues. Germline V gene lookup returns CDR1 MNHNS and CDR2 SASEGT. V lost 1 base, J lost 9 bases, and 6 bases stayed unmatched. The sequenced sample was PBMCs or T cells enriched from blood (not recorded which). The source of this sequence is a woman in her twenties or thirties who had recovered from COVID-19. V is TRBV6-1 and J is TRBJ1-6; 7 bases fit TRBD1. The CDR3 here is CASSEVTGSASPLHF. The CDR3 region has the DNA TGTGCCAGCAGTGAAGTGACAGGGTCCGCTTCACCCCTCCACTTT.